What follows are 7 T cell receptor beta chains derived from one specimen sequenced in a study of blood T cell repertoires in COVID-19. The assay was immunoSEQ multiplex PCR, and TCRdb's table has in-frame clones only and misses some. This repertoire shows around 270,000 clones, 70% to 90% found once; its top ten account for 0.87%. Sequenced input: peripheral blood. The receptors derive from a human donor with COVID-19, enrolled during active disease. The donor label of this sample is uncertain.

The gene calls are TRBV30 and TRBJ2-7; possibly TRBD2 for D (5 bases). From germline, CDR1 is GTSNPN and CDR2 SVGIG (reference sequence). Trimming took 4 bases from V and 1 from J, leaving 17 bases between them. CDR3 length: 15 amino acids. CDR3 nucleotides: TGTGCCTGGAAAGAGGGTGGGGAATGGTCCTACGAGCAGTACTTC. It yields the protein CAWKEGGEWSYEQYF.

J is TRBJ1-1 and V is TRBV5-6; D gene ambiguous. Germline-derived CDR1 and CDR2 are SGHDT and YYEEEE. V lost 4 bases and J 2 bases, leaving 12 bases between the germline ends. This CDR3 spans 14 amino acids. The CDR3 sequence: CASSHGSFNTEAFF. For the CDR3, the DNA is TGTGCCAGCAGCCATGGGAGCTTCAACACTGAAGCTTTCTTT.

CDR3 coding DNA: TGTGCCAGCAGCTTATTGGGACGTTCAGGGGACACTGAAGCTTTCTTT. Protein: CASSLLGRSGDTEAFF. The rearrangement links TRBV7-9 to TRBJ1-1; possible D gene TRBD1, 6 bases. V lost 2 bases and J 3 bases, leaving 16 bases between the germline ends. Per the germline V gene, CDR1 is SEHNR and CDR2 is FQNEAQ (reference sequence). The CDR3 is made up of 16 amino acids.

With respect to this clone: The same CDR3 arises from other DNA sequences in this sample as well. The chain combines TRBV5-6 with TRBJ1-1; 9 bases are shared with TRBD1. CDR1 SGHDT and CDR2 YYEEEE come from the germline V gene. After removal of 0 bases from V and 3 bases from J, the junction contained 3 bases not matched to a gene. The CDR3 sequence is 15 residues long. CDR3 sequence reads: CASSLAGQGYTEAFF. The CDR3 coding sequence is TGTGCCAGCAGCTTGGCCGGACAGGGGTACACTGAAGCTTTCTTT.

The rearrangement uses TRBV27 and TRBJ2-3; tentatively, D is TRBD2 (5 bases). The germline V and J ends were trimmed by 11 bases and 2 bases, with 17 bases remaining between them. The CDR3 contains 14 residues. CDR1 is MNHEY and CDR2 is SMNVEV in the germline V gene (reference sequence). The CDR3 spells CASNRGEITDTQYF. The CDR3 DNA reads TGTGCCTCAAACCGGGGAGAAATCACAGATACGCAGTATTTT.

Only a few counts were recorded for this clone. The V gene is TRBV2, the J gene TRBJ1-1; possible D gene TRBD1, 6 bases. CDR1 is SNHLY and CDR2 is FYNNEI in the germline V gene. The ends were cut back, 7 bases at V and 1 base at J, with 10 bases in the middle. The CDR3 length is 13 residues. The CDR3 region is CASTVRGNTEAFF. CDR3 DNA: TGTGCCAGCACCGTCAGGGGGAACACTGAAGCTTTCTTT.

The gene calls are TRBV6-5 and TRBJ1-2; 7 bases fit TRBD1. The germline CDR1 and CDR2 sequences are MNHEY and SVGAGI. The CDR3 extends over 12 amino acids. J gave up 6 bases and V 10 bases, and 8 bases lay outside the gene matches. The CDR3 coding sequence is TGTGCCACCACAGGGGTAAGGGATGGCTACACCTTC. Translation gives CATTGVRDGYTF.